The rows below give T cell receptor beta chains drawn from one sample of a study of cytomegalovirus exposure and HLA in healthy donors. Here immunoSEQ multiplex PCR was the method, and the copy in TCRdb shows in-frame clones only, minus some. Of hundreds of thousands of clones in the sample, roughly nine tenths were seen once. The sequencing sample was made of PBMCs. The receptors were gathered from a man aged 18 to 30 in good health and CMV-seropositive. CDR3s leave out the opening cysteine and the closing phenylalanine or tryptophan. The order of the fields is V gene, clone size, J gene, CDR3 protein. Expanded clones are given a class, and other clones once, few, many or no size at all.

TRBV27	once	TRBJ2-2	ASRNRGTGELF
TRBV20-1	-	TRBJ1-2	SARDSYGYT
TRBV11-2	-	TRBJ2-5	ASRSTRPGETQY
TRBV5-1	-	TRBJ1-1	ATKTGQGSEAF
TRBV30	-	TRBJ1-2	AWGTGIYGYT
TRBV10-3	once	TRBJ1-2	AISEMGQGIYGYT
TRBV30	-	TRBJ2-7	AWSNGYEQY
TRBV7-9	-	TRBJ2-7	ASSLNVIEQY
TRBV7-9	-	TRBJ1-1	ASSLQDSVETEAF
TRBV19	few	TRBJ1-2	ASSYPTGEGGYT
TRBV6-1	-	TRBJ2-7	ASSELGGAYEQY
TRBV6-5	-	TRBJ2-7	ASSYALNAEQY
TRBV6-1	-	TRBJ2-3	ASSGGGGTDTQY
TRBV29-1	-	TRBJ2-3	SVTSGSGSTDTQY
TRBV19	-	TRBJ2-5	ASSKVTGGAETQY
TRBV10-3	few	TRBJ1-2	ATRTGSIYGYT
TRBV7-9	-	TRBJ1-1	ASSLVTGVNTEAF
TRBV6-5	-	TRBJ2-1	ASTGGQGRVEQF
TRBV5-4	-	TRBJ1-1	ASSLRNTEAF
TRBV4-3	once	TRBJ1-2	ASSQEVGGDYGYT
TRBV18	-	TRBJ1-2	ASSPDRGNYGYT
TRBV27	-	TRBJ2-1	ARAPGPHLNEQF
TRBV5-1	-	TRBJ2-2	ASSFAGGGNTGELF
TRBV5-1	-	TRBJ1-1	ASSLARVATEAF
TRBV5-4	-	TRBJ1-2	ASHTNDVFYGYT
TRBV6-1	-	TRBJ2-5	ASRKQVQETQY
TRBV19	-	TRBJ1-1	ASSMSRADTEAF
TRBV12-5	-	TRBJ1-1	ASGLTQGTEAF